These 27 T cell receptor beta chains share one sample of origin, sequenced in a study of Graves' ophthalmopathy and Graves' hyperthyroidism. RNA transcripts served as template for amplifying TCR beta CDR3 sequences. HTBI-primed RT-PCR formed the first round, and a multiplex PCR formed the second. TCRdb re-analysed the multiplex PCR reads in MiXCR, keeping a single row per CDR3 protein. The repertoire consists of approximately 460,000 distinct CDR3 sequences, with approximately 14% occurring once and the leading ten covering about 10%. The material sequenced was blood. These receptors all come from a woman in her twenties or thirties with Graves' ophthalmopathy.

Many counts were recorded for this clonotype. This CDR3 is CATSDRLTQETQYF. The CDR3, as DNA: TGTGCCACCAGTGATCGACTCACCCAAGAGACCCAGTACTTC. The chain couples TRBV24-1 to TRBJ2-5; D remains unclear. The CDR3 has 14 amino acids. V was clipped by 3 bases and J by 1 base, with 8 bases between them. The germline CDR1 and CDR2 sequences are KGHDR and SFDVKD.

In this sample, this clonotype turned up a few times. The chain joins TRBV5-1 to TRBJ1-2; possible D gene TRBD1, 5 bases. Germline V lookup: CDR1 SGHRS, CDR2 YFSETQ. Trimming pared 0 bases from V and 2 bases from J, leaving 8 bases between. The CDR3 is 14 residues long. The CDR3 region is CASSLEGRNYGYTF. For the CDR3, the DNA is TGCGCCAGCAGCTTGGAGGGGCGCAACTATGGCTACACCTTC.

This clonotype has at least ten counts. The chain joins TRBV30 to TRBJ1-3; D uncertain. The V end was cut by 5 bases, the J end by 6 bases, with 14 bases between. CDR1 GTSNPN and CDR2 SVGIG come from the germline V gene (reference sequence). The CDR3 is 13 residues long. CDR3 protein: CAWRSHWENTIYF. CDR3 DNA sequence: TGTGCCTGGCGAAGTCATTGGGAAAACACCATATATTTT.

This clonotype was recorded at least ten times. V usage is TRBV28 and J usage is TRBJ1-2; perhaps TRBD1 as D (5 bases). The CDR3 loop spans 12 amino acids. Germline V gene lookup returns CDR1 MDHEN and CDR2 SYDVKM. V was pared by 6 bases and J by 7 bases, with 12 bases between. CDR3 coding DNA: TGTGCCAGCAGCATCCCAGGGCTTGGCTACACCTTC. This translates into CASSIPGLGYTF.

This clonotype was counted ten times or more. V gene TRBV10-3 combines with J gene TRBJ2-5, with a weak D call TRBD1 (5 bases). Germline V lookup: CDR1 ENHRY, CDR2 SYGVKD. The CDR3 has 13 residues. The ends were cut back, 3 bases at V and 5 bases at J, with 10 bases in the middle. DNA of the CDR3: TGTGCCATCAGTGACGGGTCAGGGGAGACCCAGTACTTC. Translated, it gives CAISDGSGETQYF.

Ten or more counts support this clonotype. V gene TRBV7-9 combines with J gene TRBJ2-7; D may be TRBD1 (5 bases). The CDR3 has 13 residues. Trimming shortened V by 3 bases and J by 5 bases, and 11 bases separated the two germline ends. CDR1 and CDR2 from the germline V gene are SEHNR and FQNEAQ (reference sequence). The CDR3 spells CASSFQGLDEQYF. In DNA form, the CDR3 reads TGTGCCAGCAGCTTCCAGGGTCTCGACGAGCAGTACTTC.

The chain carries TRBV28 and TRBJ2-2; D is unclear. Per the germline V gene, CDR1 is MDHEN and CDR2 is SYDVKM. This CDR3 is built from 14 residues. V dropped 3 bases and J dropped 3 bases, with 8 bases sitting between them. CDR3 in amino acids: CASSFSPDTGELFF. DNA of the CDR3: TGTGCCAGCAGTTTCAGTCCAGACACCGGGGAGCTGTTTTTT.

This clonotype has a handful of counts. The V and J genes are TRBV4-1 and TRBJ2-5, with D perhaps matching TRBD2 (5 bases). This CDR3 contains 17 residues. Trimming cost V 0 bases and J 1 base, with 15 bases left between them. CDR1 and CDR2 from the germline V gene are MGHRA and YSYEKL. Here the CDR3 DNA reads TGCGCCAGCAGCCAAGATCGGGGAGCGGAGCTCCAAGAGACCCAGTACTTC. As protein: CASSQDRGAELQETQYF.

V gene TRBV12-3 or TRBV12-4 combines with J gene TRBJ1-5, with unresolved D. Deletions cut 6 bases from V and 4 bases from J, with 10 bases between. The CDR3 consists of 13 residues. CDR3: CASSPSRNQPQHF. CDR3 bases: TGTGCCAGCAGCCCATCTCGGAATCAGCCCCAGCATTTT.

This clonotype occurred many times. The rearrangement joins TRBV27 to TRBJ1-5, with TRBD1 as a possible D gene (5 bases). Germline values: CDR1 MNHEY, CDR2 SMNVEV (reference sequence). V was pared by 4 bases and J by 7 bases, with 14 bases between. The CDR3 length is 14 residues. CDR3 DNA: TGTGCCAGCAGTTGGGGGACGGGGATGCAGCCCCAGCATTTT. It specifies CASSWGTGMQPQHF.

This clonotype was detected many times. CDR3 sequence reads: CASSPGTGQTYGYTF. Written as DNA, the CDR3 is TGTGCCAGCAGTCCCGGGACAGGCCAGACCTATGGCTACACCTTC. The V and J genes are TRBV28 and TRBJ1-2, with 8 bases fitting TRBD1. The germline CDR1 and CDR2 sequences are MDHEN and SYDVKM. The CDR3 runs 15 residues. Germline trimming cut 5 bases from V and 4 bases from J; bases unmatched to any gene: 9.

The rearrangement uses TRBV19 and TRBJ2-2; D not resolved. The CDR3 extends over 13 amino acids. Trimming removed 3 bases at V and 7 bases at J, with 9 bases between. Germline CDR1 is LNHDA and CDR2 is SQIVND (reference sequence). CDR3 nucleotides: TGTGCCAGTAGTATCGTTAGCAGCGGGGAGCTGTTTTTT. This sequence encodes CASSIVSSGELFF.

This clonotype was observed many times. For the CDR3, the DNA is TGTGCCACCAGTGATTTGCCGCGAAATACGGACAGTAACACTGAAGCTTTCTTT. Translating gives CATSDLPRNTDSNTEAFF. V gene TRBV24-1 combines with J gene TRBJ1-1, with D possibly matching TRBD1 (6 bases). Trimming removed 0 bases at V and 2 bases at J, with 18 bases between. The CDR3 is 18 amino acids. Germline V gene sequence: CDR1 KGHDR, CDR2 SFDVKD.

This clonotype was observed many times. V gene TRBV28 combines with J gene TRBJ1-1; TRBD1 matches at 7 bases. This CDR3 contains 13 residues. CDR1 and CDR2 (germline): MDHEN, SYDVKM. V dropped 4 bases and J dropped 3; count of bases not matched to a gene: 2. CDR3 nucleotides: TGTGCCAGCAGTTATGGACAGGACACTGAAGCTTTCTTT. This gives the protein CASSYGQDTEAFF.

The table lists this clonotype with a few counts. The chain couples TRBV30 to TRBJ2-5; D is perhaps TRBD1 (6 bases). Germline assignment: CDR1 GTSNPN and CDR2 SVGIG (reference sequence). There are 12 residues in the CDR3. Trimming shortened V by 2 bases and J by 4 bases, and 8 bases separated the two germline ends. The CDR3 region is CAWSTQGETQYF. The DNA of the CDR3 is TGTGCCTGGAGTACACAGGGAGAGACCCAGTACTTC.

This clonotype came up many times. J is TRBJ1-5 and V is TRBV6-1; maybe TRBD1 (6 bases). The CDR3 runs 15 residues. The germline gives CDR1 MNHNS, CDR2 SASEGT. V lost 4 bases and J lost 6, with 16 bases in between. CDR3 in DNA: TGTGCCAGCAGTGCTCAGGGGATCGGGGCTCAGCCCCAGCATTTT. This translates into CASSAQGIGAQPQHF.

This clonotype was recorded at least ten times. The V gene is TRBV28, the J gene TRBJ2-2, with a weak D call TRBD1 (6 bases). The CDR3 is 12 amino acids. The germline CDR1 and CDR2 sequences are MDHEN and SYDVKM. Deletions cut 6 bases from V and 9 bases from J, with 11 bases between. In DNA, the CDR3 is TGTGCCAGCAGCACAGGGTTGCGGGAGCTGTTTTTT. It encodes CASSTGLRELFF.

This clonotype was seen just once. The J gene is TRBJ1-5, the V gene TRBV28; TRBD1 might be the D (6 bases). Looked up from germline, CDR1 is MDHEN and CDR2 is SYDVKM. Trimming removed 2 bases at V and 9 bases at J, with 17 bases between. This CDR3 is 15 amino acids long. CDR3 sequence reads: CASSLPTGGRGPQHF. The CDR3 coding sequence is TGTGCCAGCAGTTTACCGACAGGTGGCCGTGGGCCCCAGCATTTT. Together with reference TRBV28 and TRBJ1-5, the CDR3 gives the full variable domain: DVKVTQSSRYLVKRTGEKVFLECVQDMDHENMFWYRQDPGLGLRLIYFSYDVKMKEKGDIPEGYSVSREKKERFSLILESASTNQTSMYLCASSLPTGGRGPQHFGDGTRLSIL.

The sample holds many counts of this clonotype. J is TRBJ1-2 and V is TRBV6-1, with 11 bases that match TRBD1. With V trimmed by 6 bases and J by 3 bases, 6 bases remained unmatched. Per germline, CDR1 MNHNS and CDR2 SASEGT. The CDR3 runs to 15 residues. CDR3 DNA: TGTGCCAGCAGCGTTGGGACAGGGGGGGACTATGGCTACACCTTC. Translated, it gives CASSVGTGGDYGYTF.

In this sample, this clonotype turned up a few times. V gene TRBV6-1 combines with J gene TRBJ1-5; D is ambiguous. V dropped 5 bases and J dropped 6 bases, with 11 bases sitting between them. The germline V gene encodes CDR1 MNHNS and CDR2 SASEGT. This CDR3 has 13 amino acids. CDR3 in amino acids: CASSLEDGQPQHF. The DNA of the CDR3 is TGTGCCAGCAGTCTAGAGGACGGTCAGCCCCAGCATTTT.

This clonotype was counted only a few times. The chain carries TRBV29-1 and TRBJ1-1, with unresolved D. The CDR3 sequence is 16 residues long. Trimming removed 1 base from V and 3 bases from J, with 18 bases in between. The germline V gene encodes CDR1 SQVTM and CDR2 ANQGSEA. The CDR3, as DNA: TGCAGCGTTGAAGGGTCCTACGGGTTTCGGGACACTGAAGCTTTCTTT. Its translation: CSVEGSYGFRDTEAFF. Supplemented by reference TRBV29-1 and TRBJ1-1, the full variable domain reads SAVISQKPSRDICQRGTSLTIQCQVDSQVTMMFWYRQQPGQSLTLIATANQGSEATYESGFVIDKFPISRPNLTFSTLTVSNMSPEDSSIYLCSVEGSYGFRDTEAFFGQGTRLTVV.

This clonotype was seen ten or more times. An end of the junction does not agree with germline; a read error may underlie this. The rearrangement uses TRBV4-2 and TRBJ1-6; D not resolved. Germline V gives CDR1 LGHNA, CDR2 YNFKEQ. This CDR3 region has 15 residues. The CDR3 nucleotides are TGTGCCAGCAGCCAAGGAGACCCGTCAGGTTCACTCCTCCACTTT. It specifies CASSQGDPSGSLLHF.

This clonotype was detected only a few times. The rearrangement links TRBV29-1 to TRBJ2-5, with 8 bases fitting TRBD2. The CDR3 consists of 14 residues. Trimming removed 3 bases from V and 4 bases from J; junction bases left unmatched: 7. Germline assignment: CDR1 SQVTM and CDR2 ANQGSEA. The CDR3 here is CSVEYAGGGETQYF. The CDR3 region has the DNA TGCAGCGTTGAGTACGCGGGAGGAGGAGAGACCCAGTACTTC. Based on the CDR3 plus reference TRBV29-1 and TRBJ2-5, the full variable domain is SAVISQKPSRDICQRGTSLTIQCQVDSQVTMMFWYRQQPGQSLTLIATANQGSEATYESGFVIDKFPISRPNLTFSTLTVSNMSPEDSSIYLCSVEYAGGGETQYFGPGTRLLVL.

This clonotype was found many times. This chain joins TRBV7-3 and TRBJ2-1; 9 bases fit TRBD2. From germline, CDR1 is SGHTA and CDR2 FQGTGA. The CDR3 runs to 18 residues. V trimming: 0 bases; J trimming: 2 bases; junction bases outside the gene matches: 8. The CDR3 nucleotides read TGTGCCAGCAGCTTAACGGGGGGACTAGCAAGACCCTACAATGAGCAGTTCTTC. Its protein product is CASSLTGGLARPYNEQFF.

Note on this clonotype: Given a much more abundant clone one base away, this may be a read error. This chain joins TRBV12-3 or TRBV12-4 and TRBJ1-5; D unclear. The CDR3 spans 15 residues. CDR3: CASGLGLGNNQPQQF. The CDR3 region has the DNA TGTGCCAGCGGGTTGGGCTTGGGAAACAATCAGCCCCAGCAGTTT.

For this clonotype: This CDR3 is missing its conserved last phenylalanine or tryptophan, likely due to a read error. The J gene is TRBJ2-7, the V gene TRBV28; TRBD2 aligns across 12 bases. Per germline, CDR1 MDHEN and CDR2 SYDVKM. The CDR3 covers 17 residues. With V trimmed by 5 bases and J by 4 bases, 12 bases remained unmatched. In nucleotides, the CDR3 is TGTGCCAGCAGTCCCCAAACTAGCGGGGGGTCGTGGTACGAGCAGTACCTC. This encodes CASSPQTSGGSWYEQYL.

This clonotype has ten or more counts. This chain connects TRBV28 to TRBJ2-5; possible D gene TRBD1, 8 bases. V was trimmed by 8 bases and J by 10 bases, leaving 23 bases between them. CDR1 is MDHEN, CDR2 SYDVKM, per germline. This CDR3 region has 14 residues. CDR3 region: CASGTGGDWMGQYF. DNA of the CDR3: TGTGCCAGCGGAACAGGGGGGGATTGGATGGGCCAGTACTTC.